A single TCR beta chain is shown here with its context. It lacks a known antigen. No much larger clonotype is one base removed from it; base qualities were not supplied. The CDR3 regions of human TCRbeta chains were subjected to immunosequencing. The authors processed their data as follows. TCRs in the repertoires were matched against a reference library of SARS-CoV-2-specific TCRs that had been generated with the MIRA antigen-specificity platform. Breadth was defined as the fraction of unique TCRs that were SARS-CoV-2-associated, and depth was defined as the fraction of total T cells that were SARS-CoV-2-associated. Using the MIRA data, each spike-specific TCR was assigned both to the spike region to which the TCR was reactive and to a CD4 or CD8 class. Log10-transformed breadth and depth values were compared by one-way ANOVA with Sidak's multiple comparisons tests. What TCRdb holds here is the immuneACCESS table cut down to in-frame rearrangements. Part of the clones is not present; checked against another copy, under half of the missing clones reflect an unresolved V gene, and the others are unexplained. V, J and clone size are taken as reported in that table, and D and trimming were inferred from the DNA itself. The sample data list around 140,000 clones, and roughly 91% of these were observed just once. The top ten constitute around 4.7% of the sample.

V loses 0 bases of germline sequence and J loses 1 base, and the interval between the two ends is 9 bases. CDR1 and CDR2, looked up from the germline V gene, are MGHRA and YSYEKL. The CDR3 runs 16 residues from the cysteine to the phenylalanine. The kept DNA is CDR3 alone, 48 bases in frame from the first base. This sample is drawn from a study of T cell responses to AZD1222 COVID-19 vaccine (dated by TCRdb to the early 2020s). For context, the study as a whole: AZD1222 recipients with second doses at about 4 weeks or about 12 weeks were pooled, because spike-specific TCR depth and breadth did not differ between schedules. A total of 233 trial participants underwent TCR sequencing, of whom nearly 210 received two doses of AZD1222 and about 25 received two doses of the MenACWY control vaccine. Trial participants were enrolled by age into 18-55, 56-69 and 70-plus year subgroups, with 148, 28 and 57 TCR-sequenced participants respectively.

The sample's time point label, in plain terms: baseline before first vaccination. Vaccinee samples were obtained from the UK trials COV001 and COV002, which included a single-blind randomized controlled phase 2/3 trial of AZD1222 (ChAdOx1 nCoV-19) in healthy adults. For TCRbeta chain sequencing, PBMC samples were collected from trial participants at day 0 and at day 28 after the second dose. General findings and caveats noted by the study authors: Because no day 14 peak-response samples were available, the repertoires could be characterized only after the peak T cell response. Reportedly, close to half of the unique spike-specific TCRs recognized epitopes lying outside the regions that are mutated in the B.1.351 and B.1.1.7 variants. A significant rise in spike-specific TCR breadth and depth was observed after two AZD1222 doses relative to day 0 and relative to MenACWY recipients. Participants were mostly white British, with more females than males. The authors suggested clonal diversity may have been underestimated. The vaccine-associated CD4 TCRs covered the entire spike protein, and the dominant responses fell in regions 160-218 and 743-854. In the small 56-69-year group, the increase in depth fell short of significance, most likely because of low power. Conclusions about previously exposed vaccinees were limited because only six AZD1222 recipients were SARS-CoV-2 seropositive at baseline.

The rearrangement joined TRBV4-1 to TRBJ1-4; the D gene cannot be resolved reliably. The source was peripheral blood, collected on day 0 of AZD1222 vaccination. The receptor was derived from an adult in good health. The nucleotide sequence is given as TGCGCCAGCAGCCAAGATTCGAGCAGAACTAATGAAAAACTGTTTTTT. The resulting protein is CASSQDSSRTNEKLFF.